The 9 T cell receptor beta chains given below trace back to one sample, sequenced in a study of regulatory T cells in long-lasting Graves disease. The time point denotes: newly diagnosed GD, antithyroid drugs for less than 3 months. Extracted RNA from PBMCs served as the source of the TCR library. Building of the TCR beta libraries involved iRepertoire HTBI primers and Arm-PCR of CDR3 regions. TCRdb passed the multiplex PCR reads through MiXCR, listing each CDR3 protein once. The sample shows more than 450,000 distinct CDR3 sequences, about 11% of them seen only once. This same sample was also part of a study on T cells in Graves' hyperthyroidism and ophthalmopathy.

Source: peripheral blood mononuclear cells (PBMCs), taken at new diagnosis, from a patient treated with antithyroid drugs. The receptors derive from a woman in her thirties with Graves disease.

This chain uses TRBV5-1 with TRBJ2-1; 13 bases map to TRBD2. Per the germline V gene, CDR1 is SGHRS and CDR2 is YFSETQ. With 4 bases clipped from V and 8 bases from J, the junction kept 6 bases outside the gene matches. This CDR3 has 15 amino acids. The CDR3 DNA reads as TGCGCCAGCAGCGTCGGGACTAGCGGGATCGATGAGCAGTTCTTC. As protein: CASSVGTSGIDEQFF.

In the case of this clonotype: This may come from a read error, since a much larger clone is one base off. The V call is TRBV30, the J call TRBJ1-1; no clear D. Germline CDR1 is GTSNPN and CDR2 is SVGIG (reference sequence). CDR3 size: 13 residues. This chain's CDR3 is CAWSTTLNTEALF. The DNA of the CDR3 is TGTGCCTGGAGCACGACATTGAACACTGAAGCTCTCTTT.

Many counts were recorded for this clonotype. The J gene is TRBJ2-3, the V gene TRBV9, with 8 positions matching TRBD2. V was clipped by 3 bases and J by 0 bases; unmatched bases: 6. In germline, CDR1 is SGDLS, CDR2 YYNGEE. This CDR3 comprises 16 residues. CDR3 in DNA: TGTGCCAGCAGCGACATGAGCGGGGGCAGCACAGATACGCAGTATTTT. Residues: CASSDMSGGSTDTQYF.

At least ten counts were recorded for this clonotype. The V call is TRBV2, the J call TRBJ2-7; perhaps D is TRBD1 or TRBD2 (5 bases each). This CDR3 is 15 amino acids long. CDR1 is SNHLY, CDR2 FYNNEI, per germline. Between the trimmed V and J ends, which lost 7 bases and 0 bases, there was a span of 16 bases. The CDR3: CASTPPNGGSYEQYF. As DNA, the CDR3 is TGTGCCAGCACCCCTCCCAATGGGGGCTCCTACGAGCAGTACTTC.

This clonotype showed up just a few times. This chain uses TRBV11-3 with TRBJ2-5; D remains ambiguous. Germline CDR1 SGHNT, CDR2 YENEEA. The CDR3 is 13 residues long. The V end was cut by 5 bases, the J end by 5 bases, with 12 bases between. CDR3 nucleotide sequence: TGTGCCAGCAGCCGAGGACCGGCGGAGACCCAGTACTTC. Translated, it gives CASSRGPAETQYF.

The chain carries TRBV18 and TRBJ2-1; 13 bases map to TRBD2. CDR1 and CDR2 from the germline V gene are KGHSH and LQKENI. V lost 0 bases, J lost 9 bases, and 2 bases stayed unmatched. CDR3 length: 15 residues. CDR3: CASSPPGLAGTEQFF. The CDR3 DNA follows: TGTGCCAGCTCACCACCGGGACTAGCGGGAACTGAGCAGTTCTTC.

This clonotype has ten or more counts. The chain has TRBV29-1 and TRBJ2-5; 7 nucleotides line up with TRBD2. The junction had 3 bases not matched to a gene; V was cut back by 3 bases and J by 2 bases. The CDR3 has 13 residues. The germline V gene has CDR1 SQVTM and CDR2 ANQGSEA. In DNA, the CDR3 is TGCAGCGTTGAGGCTAGCGGACAAGAGACCCAGTACTTC. Its protein product is CSVEASGQETQYF.

This clonotype was counted once. One base away lies a much larger clone, so this may be a sequencing read error. The rearrangement links TRBV14 to TRBJ2-7; TRBD1 is a possible D gene (6 bases). This CDR3 is 14 amino acids long. Germline V gene lookup returns CDR1 SGHDN and CDR2 FVKESK. CDR3 amino acids: CASSLAQGFYEHYF. The CDR3 DNA sequence: TGTGCCAGCAGCCTAGCACAGGGTTTCTACGAGCACTACTTC.

With respect to this clonotype: An end of the junction differs from the germline gene, which may be a read error. The V and J genes are TRBV27 and TRBJ2-1; 13 bases match TRBD2. From germline, CDR1 is MNHEY and CDR2 SMNVEV (reference sequence). This CDR3 contains 14 residues. The CDR3 nucleotides are TGTGCCAGCAGGGGGGGACTAGCGGGAATTATTGAGGTCTTC. It encodes CASRGGLAGIIEVF.